This TCR beta chain is drawn from a study of memory CD4+ T cells and cytomegalovirus serostatus. The repertoire was sequenced with immunoSEQ multiplex PCR; TCRdb's copy has only in-frame clones and lacks some. Altogether about 42,000 clones are present, around 80% being singletons, with the ten largest covering roughly 0.6%. CDR1 ENHRY and CDR2 SYGVKD come from the germline V gene. The length of the CDR3 is 14 residues. The ends lost 9 bases at V and 5 bases at J; junction bases unmatched: 12. Single viable CD3+CD4+CD8-CD45RO+ cells were sorted as the memory CD4+ T cells. In this sample, this clone turned up a few times.

The sequence came from an adult in good health and CMV-seronegative. Sequenced material: memory CD4+ T cells from blood. The chain combines TRBV10-3 with TRBJ2-7; TRBD1 matches 8 bases. CDR3 protein: CAIGQGQGADEQYF. DNA for the CDR3: TGTGCCATTGGACAAGGACAGGGAGCGGACGAGCAGTACTTC.